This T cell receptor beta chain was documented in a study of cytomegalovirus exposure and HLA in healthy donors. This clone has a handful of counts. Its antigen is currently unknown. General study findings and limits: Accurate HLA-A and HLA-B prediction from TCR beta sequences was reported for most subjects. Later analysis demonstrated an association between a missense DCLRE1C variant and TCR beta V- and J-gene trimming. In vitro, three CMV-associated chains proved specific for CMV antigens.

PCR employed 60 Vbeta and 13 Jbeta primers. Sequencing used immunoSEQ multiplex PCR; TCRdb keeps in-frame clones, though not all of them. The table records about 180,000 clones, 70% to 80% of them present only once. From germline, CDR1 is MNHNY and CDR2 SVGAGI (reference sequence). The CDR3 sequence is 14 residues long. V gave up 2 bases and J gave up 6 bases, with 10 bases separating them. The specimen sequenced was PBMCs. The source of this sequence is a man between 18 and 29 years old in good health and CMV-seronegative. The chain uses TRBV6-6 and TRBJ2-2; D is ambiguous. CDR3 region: CASSYTTVPGELFF. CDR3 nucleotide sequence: TGTGCCAGCAGTTACACTACGGTTCCCGGGGAGCTGTTTTTT.